This T cell receptor (beta chain) was retrieved from a study of identical twins. TCRdb redid the calling of the 5' RACE reads with MiXCR, one entry per CDR3 protein. The sample gives 1.5 million to 2 million distinct CDR3 sequences, roughly a third of which show up once; around 0.25% is in the top ten. Findings of the study overall: Fewer insertions characterized abundant cord blood beta clonotypes, whereas memory repertoires showed none. Invariant MAIT and iNKT cells may have partly biased zero-insertion analyses. Conclusions were based on cross-sectional statistical analysis, without following the same donors. Out-of-frame TCR alpha sharing observed in monozygotic twins exceeded model estimates.

The table lists this clonotype with a few counts. Its antigen remains unidentified. Trimming stripped 0 bases from V and 5 bases from J, with 16 bases between. The V gene's germline CDR1 is MNHEY and CDR2 SMNVEV (reference sequence). The CDR3 loop spans 16 amino acids. Sequenced input: cord blood. The rearrangement joins TRBV27 to TRBJ1-2; maybe TRBD1 (5 bases). This receptor was identified in a newborn girl in good health. CDR3 loop: CASSLSAGPIQYGYTF. DNA for the CDR3: TGTGCCAGCAGTTTATCGGCGGGACCGATCCAGTATGGCTACACCTTC.